The present TCR beta chain was sequenced within a study of T cells in Graves' hyperthyroidism and ophthalmopathy (dated by TCRdb to the late 2010s). Describing the broader study: Peripheral blood samples were taken at initial diagnosis, before any treatment was given. The study also compared thyroid tissue and blood T-cell repertoires from roughly 6 Graves' hyperthyroidism patients. Whether ophthalmopathy could be predicted prospectively was tested in an independent validation cohort made up of roughly 20 hyperthyroidism patients plus 17 patients who later progressed to ophthalmopathy. To identify distinguishing TCR V-J signatures, a discovery cohort of about 100 patients was used, comprising approximately 40 with Graves' ophthalmopathy and 57 with stable Graves' hyperthyroidism. The 85 to 100 discovery patients were divided at random into training and test sets in a 7:3 ratio. The paper reports TCR Vbeta CDR3 sequencing of over 120 peripheral blood samples: fewer than 50 ophthalmopathy, fewer than 80 hyperthyroidism and 17 progressor patients. Following sampling, methimazole starting at 30 mg daily was given to hyperthyroidism patients, and high-dose intravenous methylprednisolone was given to ophthalmopathy patients. On the study overall, not on this receptor specifically: Sample size was not statistically predetermined, and investigators were not blinded to group allocation. In validation, the model predicted progression to ophthalmopathy a median of about 6 months before onset, with 70% to 71% sensitivity and 72.22% specificity. A model built on a 13 V-J signature distinguished ophthalmopathy from stable hyperthyroidism, reaching 87.88% sensitivity and about 81% specificity in cross-validation and 80%/75% in testing. Blood samples also contained most of the expanded thyroid clonotypes (frequency above 0.001), which suggests that blood repertoires may reflect thyroid immune responses.

In the germline V gene, CDR1 corresponds to MNHEY and CDR2 to SVGAGI. V lost 6 bases and J lost 5 bases; the stretch between them is 14 bases long. From cysteine to phenylalanine, the CDR3 is 14 amino acids long. Here the CDR3 DNA is all that survives: 42 bases in frame from base 1. Stable Graves' hyperthyroidism was defined as the absence of progression to ophthalmopathy over 18 months of follow-up. Hyperthyroidism patients were newly diagnosed, with disease duration under 2 months, and aged 18 to 65 years. Patients with uncontrolled infections, other autoimmune diseases, pregnancy or lactation were excluded. Diagnoses were established on the basis of clinical symptoms, serum thyroxine and TRAb, thyroid ultrasound, and orbital computed tomography. Ficoll-Paque density gradient centrifugation was used to isolate PBMCs from around 10 ml of fresh peripheral blood. Trizol reagent was used to extract total RNA, and RNA quality was then checked on an Agilent 2100 Bioanalyzer.

Turning to this clonotype: What antigen it recognizes has not been identified. There are no base qualities to consult, and no much larger clone falls within one base.

The TCR beta CDR3 regions were amplified from the RNA transcripts. The first round of RT-PCR for the TCR CDR3 was performed with the HTBI primer set and the Qiagen OneStep RT-PCR kit. Libraries were constructed in a second round of multiplex PCR, after which size selection and purification were performed. Libraries were sequenced paired-end with 100 bp reads on an Illumina HiSeq2000. The published analysis was carried out like this. Raw data were processed with SOAPnuke, discarding reads with adapters, uncalled bases, mean Phred below 15, or no exact constant-primer or identifier match. COPE v1.2.5 was used to merge high-quality paired reads, and clonotypes were defined as unique nucleotide sequences. MiTCR v1.1 was used to align the clonotypes against IMGT TRBV, TRBD and TRBJ reference segments. Only V-J combinations with frequency above 0.0001, covering 99% to 99.2% of repertoires, were analysed. A TCS score was defined as the ratio of F50 (clonal expansion) to E x V (chaos), with BLOSUM62-based TCRdist applied between CDR3 peptides within each V-J. Welch's t-statistics and random forest reduced fewer than 550 V-J features to some 14, which were used in a naive Bayes classifier (R e1071). Thyroid-blood repertoire similarity was quantified with the Morisita-Horn index. The public reads were quality trimmed at Q25 with fastp and then assembled into clones with MiXCR by TCRdb, keeping productive beta chains. Rows with one shared CDR3 protein collapse into an entry with the most common genes and DNA. These V and J calls rely on TCRdb rather than the paper's analysis. The sample includes 700,000 to 850,000 distinct CDR3 sequences, with over 35% observed a single time. Together, the top ten hold roughly 30% of the sample.

Material: blood. The V gene is TRBV6-5 and the J gene is TRBJ1-5, with the identity of the D gene unclear. This TCR came from a middle-aged woman with Graves' hyperthyroidism. CDR3 region: CASSHRRSYQPQHF. The sequenced DNA: TGTGCCAGCAGCCACCGACGGAGCTATCAGCCCCAGCATTTT.